This note documents a single T cell receptor (beta chain) sequence. One entry per CDR3 protein results from TCRdb running MiXCR on the RT-PCR reads. The repertoire has about 160,000 distinct CDR3 sequences, 24% of them found once; the top ten carry roughly 25%. The sample comes from a study of patients and donors after allogeneic stem cell transplantation. Specimen: blood, either unsorted or a sorted T cell fraction (not recorded which). The clonotype originates from a human donor who was either an allogeneic HSCT recipient or a stem cell or donor lymphocyte infusion donor (not recorded which). It is not recorded whose cells these are; they may come from a transplant donor.

The CDR3 bases are TGCAGTGCTAGAGTGGGGCGGGGTAGCACAGATACGCAGTATTTT. Translation: CSARVGRGSTDTQYF. The chain links TRBV20-1 to TRBJ2-3, with D perhaps matching TRBD2 (6 bases). Germline CDR1 reads DFQATT; CDR2 reads SNEGSKA (reference sequence). This CDR3 is 15 amino acids long. V was pared by 1 base and J by 0 bases, with 11 bases between.